This T cell receptor (beta chain) appears in the sequencing data of a study of glioma-infiltrating T cells after dendritic cell vaccination. In the study overall: Patients had newly diagnosed or recurrent glioblastoma and received dendritic cell vaccines.

TCRdb keeps only in-frame clones here, not all; method: immunoSEQ multiplex PCR. The table includes 49,000 or so clones, over 75% detected once. Sequencing used blood, obtained before dendritic cell vaccination. This TCR was sampled from a human donor with glioblastoma.

The CDR3 bases are TGCGCCAGCAGCCGGGATGGGGGGGGGCAGTTCTTC. Its protein is CASSRDGGGQFF. The chain links TRBV4-3 to TRBJ2-1, with TRBD2 identical over 7 bases. The junction had 6 bases not matched to a gene; V was cut back by 4 bases and J by 12 bases. Per the germline V gene, CDR1 is LGHNA and CDR2 is YSLEER. CDR3 length equals 12 residues.